This T cell receptor (beta chain) appears in the sequencing data of a study of cytomegalovirus exposure and HLA in healthy donors. About the research overall: Around 180 million T cells yielded around 120 million unique TCR beta sequences in earlier analysis. Study results and caveats: For most TCR beta V segments, an earlier analysis put the productive rate at about 90% or about 30% of the time. Most likely, a cluster of highly shared sequence variants arose as a sequencing artifact.

The junction had 12 bases not matched to a gene; V was cut back by 5 bases and J by 5 bases. The length of the CDR3 is 16 residues. The germline CDR1 and CDR2 sequences are LNHDA and SQIVND (reference sequence). Primers included in the PCR were 60 Vbeta and 13 Jbeta primers. As originally analysed: In a later analysis, roughly 86 million unique TCR beta chains included roughly 11 million shared by two or more donors. Assay used: immunoSEQ multiplex PCR; TCRdb lists only in-frame clones, some missing. V, J and clone size derive from that table, while D and trimming were established from the DNA sequence. Altogether about 57,000 clones are present, 75% to 85% being singletons, with the ten largest covering approximately 6%. The table lists this clone with a count of one. What it binds is not known.

The sequencing input was PBMCs. The chain has TRBV19 and TRBJ1-2, with 9 bases aligning to TRBD1. The receptor's source is a male donor in good health and CMV-seronegative. The CDR3 region has the DNA TGTGCCAGTAGTTTCCGGACAGGGGATTCTTTATATGGCTACACCTTC. Translation gives CASSFRTGDSLYGYTF.